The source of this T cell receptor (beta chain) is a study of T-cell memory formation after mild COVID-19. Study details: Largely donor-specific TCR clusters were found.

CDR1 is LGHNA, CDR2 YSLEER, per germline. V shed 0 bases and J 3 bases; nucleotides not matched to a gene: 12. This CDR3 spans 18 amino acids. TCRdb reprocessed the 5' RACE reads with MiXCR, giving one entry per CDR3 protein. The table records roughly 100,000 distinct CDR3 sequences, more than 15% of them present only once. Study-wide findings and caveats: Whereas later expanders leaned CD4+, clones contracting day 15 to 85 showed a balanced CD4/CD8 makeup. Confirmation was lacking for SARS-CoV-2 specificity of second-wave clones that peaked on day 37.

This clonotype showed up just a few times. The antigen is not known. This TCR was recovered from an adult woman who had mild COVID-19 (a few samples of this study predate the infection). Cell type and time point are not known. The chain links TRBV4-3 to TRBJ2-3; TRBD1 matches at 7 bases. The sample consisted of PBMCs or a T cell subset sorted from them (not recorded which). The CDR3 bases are TGCGCCAGCAGCCAAGATTACACAGGGGACCCACTTACAGATACGCAGTATTTT. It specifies CASSQDYTGDPLTDTQYF.